A single sample gave rise to the 5 T cell receptor beta chains below, sequenced in a study of blood T cell repertoires in COVID-19. Repertoires were generated with immunoSEQ multiplex PCR, while TCRdb's copy carries only in-frame clones and drops some. This repertoire shows fewer than 200,000 clones, about 90% found once; its top ten account for around 1.2%. Sequenced material: PBMCs or T cells enriched from blood (not recorded which). These receptor sequences come from a human donor with acute COVID-19. The donor label of this sample is uncertain.

The CDR3 DNA reads as TGTGCCAGCAGCCTCGGGGGGGTGCAGGGCGGGGAGCTGTTTTTT. As protein: CASSLGGVQGGELFF. The rearrangement links TRBV7-8 to TRBJ2-2; TRBD2 matches 8 bases. Germline CDR1 reads SGHVS; CDR2 reads FQNEAQ. This CDR3 is built from 15 residues. Germline trimming cut 5 bases from V and 7 bases from J; bases unmatched to any gene: 9.

The chain employs TRBV7-9 and TRBJ2-5; the D gene is possibly TRBD2 (5 bases). V lost 4 bases to trimming and J lost 7 bases, with 13 bases between them. From germline, CDR1 is SEHNR and CDR2 FQNEAQ (reference sequence). This CDR3 is built from 13 residues. CDR3 bases: TGTGCCAGCAGCTACGAGGGCTTTGGGACCCAGTACTTC. As protein: CASSYEGFGTQYF.

This clone was recorded only once. This sequence joins TRBV11-2 and TRBJ2-7; a possible D gene is TRBD2 (5 bases). CDR3 size: 14 residues. Germline CDR1 and CDR2: SGHAT and FQNNGV. The ends were cut back, 5 bases at V and 6 bases at J, with 17 bases in the middle. CDR3 amino acids: CASSGSEGYPEQYF. The CDR3 DNA follows: TGTGCCAGCAGCGGGTCCGAGGGCTACCCCGAGCAGTACTTC.

This clone was found a few times. The genes are TRBV10-2 and TRBJ2-3; a weak D match, TRBD2 (7 bases). The germline V and J ends were trimmed by 6 bases and 4 bases, with 14 bases remaining between them. The germline CDR1 and CDR2 sequences are WSHSY and SAAADI. The CDR3 contains 14 residues. The CDR3 nucleotides read TGCGCCAGCAGAGGGGCGGGGGCAGCAGATACGCAGTATTTT. Its protein is CASRGAGAADTQYF.

This chain uses TRBV3-1 (or the pseudogene TRBV3-2) with TRBJ2-3; the D gene is possibly TRBD2 (6 bases). The CDR3 is 15 amino acids. The ends were cut back, 5 bases at V and 0 bases at J, with 12 bases in the middle. Looked up from germline, CDR1 is LGHDT and CDR2 is YNNKEL (reference sequence). The DNA for the CDR3 is TGTGCCAGCAGCTCCGGGGGACCTAGCACAGATACGCAGTATTTT. Protein product: CASSSGGPSTDTQYF.